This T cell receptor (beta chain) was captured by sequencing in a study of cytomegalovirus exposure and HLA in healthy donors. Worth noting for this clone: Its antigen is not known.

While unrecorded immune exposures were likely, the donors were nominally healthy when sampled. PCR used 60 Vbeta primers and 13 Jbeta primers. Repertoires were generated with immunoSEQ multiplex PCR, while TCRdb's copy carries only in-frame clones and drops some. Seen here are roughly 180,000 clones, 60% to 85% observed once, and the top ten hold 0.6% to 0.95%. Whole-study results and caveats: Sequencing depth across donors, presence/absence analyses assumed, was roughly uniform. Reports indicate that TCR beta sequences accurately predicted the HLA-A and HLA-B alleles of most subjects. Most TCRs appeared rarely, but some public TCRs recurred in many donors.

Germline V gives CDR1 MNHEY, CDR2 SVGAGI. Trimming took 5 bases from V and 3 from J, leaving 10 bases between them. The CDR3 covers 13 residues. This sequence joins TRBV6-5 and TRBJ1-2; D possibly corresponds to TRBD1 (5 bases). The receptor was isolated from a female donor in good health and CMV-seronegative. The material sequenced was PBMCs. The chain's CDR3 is CASSRAGHYGYTF. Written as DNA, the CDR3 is TGTGCCAGCAGTCGAGCGGGGCACTATGGCTACACCTTC.